This T cell receptor beta chain was sequenced for a study of shared clonotypes between healthy human individuals. Only in-frame clones appear in the TCRdb table, and some are missing; sequencing was by immunoSEQ multiplex PCR. Of 1.4 million or so clones in the sample, approximately 98.5% were seen once. Details on this clone: Antigen unknown.

General study results and limits: With four donors compared, 5% to 5.5% of naive CD4 clonotypes were shared.

The CDR3 is 14 amino acids. Unmatched junction bases numbered 4, after V lost 6 bases and J lost 9 bases. Germline CDR1 is SGHTA and CDR2 is FQGNSA. The chain combines TRBV7-2 with TRBJ2-1, with 14 bases matching TRBD2. Sequenced input: naive CD4+ T cells sorted from blood. Sample subset: CD45RA+ positively selected. The clonotype was recovered from a man between 25 and 39 years old in good health. The CDR3 protein is CASRSTSGRGEQFF. The CDR3 nucleotides read TGTGCCAGCAGGTCGACTAGCGGGAGGGGTGAGCAGTTCTTC.